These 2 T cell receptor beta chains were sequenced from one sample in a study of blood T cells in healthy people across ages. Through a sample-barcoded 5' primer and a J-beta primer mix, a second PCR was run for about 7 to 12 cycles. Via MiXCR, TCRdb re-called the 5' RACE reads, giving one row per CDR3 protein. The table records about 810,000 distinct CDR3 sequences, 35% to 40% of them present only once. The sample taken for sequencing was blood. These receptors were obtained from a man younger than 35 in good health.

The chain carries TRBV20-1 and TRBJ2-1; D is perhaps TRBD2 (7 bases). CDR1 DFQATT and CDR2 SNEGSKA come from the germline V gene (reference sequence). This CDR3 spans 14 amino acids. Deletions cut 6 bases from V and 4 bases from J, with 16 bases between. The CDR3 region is CSAHRGGHYNEQFF. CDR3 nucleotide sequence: TGCAGTGCCCACCGCGGGGGACATTACAATGAGCAGTTCTTC.

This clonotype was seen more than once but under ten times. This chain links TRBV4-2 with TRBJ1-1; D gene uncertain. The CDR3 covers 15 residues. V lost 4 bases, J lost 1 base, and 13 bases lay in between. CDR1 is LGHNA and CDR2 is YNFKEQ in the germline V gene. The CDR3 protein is CASSRSAGRNTEAFF. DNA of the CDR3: TGTGCCAGCAGCCGAAGCGCAGGTCGGAACACTGAAGCTTTCTTT.